Sequencing of this T cell receptor beta chain was carried out in a study of cytomegalovirus exposure and HLA in healthy donors. General study points: Altogether, 164 TCR beta chains were recorded as cytomegalovirus-associated.

TCRdb's copy holds only in-frame clones and misses some; the assay was immunoSEQ multiplex PCR. The sample has 200,000 or so clones; about nine tenths are singletons. Germline CDR1 reads SQVTM; CDR2 reads ANQGSEA. CDR3 size: 12 residues. V was clipped by 0 bases and J by 7 bases, with 10 bases between them. Regarding this clone: No antigen is known for it.

V gene TRBV29-1 combines with J gene TRBJ2-7; tentatively, D is TRBD1 (5 bases). This clonotype was sampled from a woman in her late teens or twenties in good health and CMV-seronegative. The source material was PBMCs. CDR3 residues: CSVEESRAEQYF. DNA for the CDR3: TGCAGCGTTGAAGAGTCCAGGGCGGAGCAGTACTTC.